This T cell receptor (beta chain) is drawn from a study of post-analysis software for immune sequencing data. In the study overall: The disease courses spanned relapsing-remitting, secondary progressive and progressive-relapsing forms of multiple sclerosis.

The TCR beta cDNA libraries contained unique molecular identifiers. Roughly 0.5 million cDNA molecules were obtained from approximately 0.91 to 9.4 million T cells. TCRdb ran MiXCR on the PCR reads and lists one entry per CDR3 protein. The repertoire includes about 820,000 distinct CDR3 sequences, 53% of them detected once, and roughly 4.4% sits in the top ten. In its sample, this clonotype was seen a few times. The antigen remains undetermined. The V end was cut by 6 bases, the J end by 2 bases, with 12 bases between. The CDR3 length is 13 residues. Per the germline V gene, CDR1 is DFQATT and CDR2 is SNEGSKA (reference sequence). Study conclusions and caveats: Among five TRBV segments more frequent in patients than controls were TRBV5-6, TRBV5-1 and TRBV20-1. Compared with controls, patients showed significantly lower normalized Chao1 diversity.

Source material: blood. This rearrangement joins TRBV20-1 to TRBJ2-3; D possibly corresponds to TRBD1 (6 bases). The receptor comes from a girl under 18 with multiple sclerosis. CDR3 sequence (DNA): TGCAGTGCCCGCCGGGACACCACAGATACGCAGTATTTT. Its translation: CSARRDTTDTQYF.